This T cell receptor (beta chain) was recovered during a study of blood T cell repertoires in COVID-19. Using immunoSEQ multiplex PCR, the repertoire was profiled, and TCRdb retains in-frame clones only, with some absent. The data contain around 250,000 clones, about 91% of them singletons. This clonotype originated in a woman between 40 and 55 years old with acute COVID-19. Sequencing was carried out using PBMCs or T cells enriched from blood (not recorded which).

CDR3 nucleotide sequence: TGTGCCAGCAGCGTAGCCCCCGCGGGAGACACCATATATTTT. Translated, it gives CASSVAPAGDTIYF. The chain has TRBV9 and TRBJ1-3; the D is unclear. The germline gives CDR1 SGDLS, CDR2 YYNGEE. The CDR3 sequence is 14 residues long. V gave up 0 bases and J gave up 8 bases, with 12 bases separating them.